The source of this TCR beta chain is a study of shared clonotypes between healthy human individuals. As concerns this clone: Its antigen remains unknown.

Study-level findings and limits: Even with large depth, rarefaction showed that sorted-subset sequencing was incomplete. Clonotype sharing across donors was expected to vary with sequencing depth. Generally, naive subsets (rather than memory subsets) showed larger estimated richness.

V shed 1 base and J shed 5 bases, with 11 bases lying between them. The CDR3 contains 14 residues. The germline V gene encodes CDR1 LNHDA and CDR2 SQIVND (reference sequence). Assay execution proceeded at the deep level. Generated by immunoSEQ multiplex PCR, the TCRdb table keeps only in-frame clones and is missing some. This sample has 2 million to 2.5 million clones; over 90% occur once, and the top ten carry 0.39%. The specimen was naive CD4+ T cells from PBMCs. Stated subset: CD45RA+ positively selected. This chain joins TRBV19 and TRBJ1-1; no clear D. The clonotype was recovered from a man between 18 and 29 years old in good health. Some clones in this sample may be carry-over from other donors' samples. CDR3 DNA: TGTGCCAGTAGTATAGTCCGTGGGGTTACTGAAGCTTTCTTT. This encodes CASSIVRGVTEAFF. Drawing the rest from reference TRBV19 and TRBJ1-1, the complete variable domain is DGGITQSPKYLFRKEGQNVTLSCEQNLNHDAMYWYRQDPGQGLRLIYYSQIVNDFQKGDIAEGYSVSREKKESFPLTVTSAQKNPTAFYLCASSIVRGVTEAFFGQGTRLTVV.